These 18 T cell receptor beta chains were sequenced from one sample in a study of regulatory T cells in long-lasting Graves disease. Construction of the TCR beta libraries employed iRepertoire HTBI primers in conjunction with Arm-PCR of CDR3 regions. MiXCR was run by TCRdb on the multiplex PCR reads, yielding one entry per CDR3 protein. The sample includes around 250,000 distinct CDR3 sequences, approximately 16% seen only once; the top ten take about 20%. The time point was: newly diagnosed GD, antithyroid drugs for less than 3 months. After RNA was extracted from PBMCs, the TCR library was made from it. Material: peripheral blood mononuclear cells (PBMCs), obtained at new diagnosis, from a patient treated with antithyroid drugs. These TCRs come from a female donor with Graves disease.

This clonotype was seen at least ten times. This chain joins TRBV28 and TRBJ2-2; D is tentatively TRBD1 or TRBD2 (5 bases each). Trimming stripped 7 bases from V and 6 bases from J, with 12 bases between. Germline-derived CDR1 and CDR2 are MDHEN and SYDVKM. This CDR3 comprises 13 residues. Here the CDR3 DNA reads TGTGCCAGCACCAAAAGAGGGGCCGGGGAGCTGTTTTTT. Translated: CASTKRGAGELFF.

This clonotype was recorded many times. The junction differs from germline at one of its ends, possibly a read error. V usage is TRBV7-7 and J usage is TRBJ2-1, with TRBD2 identical over 12 bases. The CDR3 totals 17 residues. From germline, CDR1 is SSHAT and CDR2 FNYEAQ (reference sequence). The CDR3 DNA sequence: TGTGCTAGCAGCCCACCGGGACTAGCGGGTTCCTACAATGAGCAGTTCTTC. Protein product: CASSPPGLAGSYNEQFF.

This clonotype was detected many times. The V and J genes are TRBV11-2 and TRBJ2-2; D perhaps matches TRBD2 (6 bases). V shed 5 bases and J shed 10 bases, with 14 bases lying between them. Per germline, CDR1 SGHAT and CDR2 FQNNGV. The CDR3 has 13 residues. CDR3 region: CASSLLAPAELFF. For the CDR3, the DNA is TGTGCCAGCAGCCTACTAGCCCCCGCGGAGCTGTTTTTT.

This clonotype was recorded at least ten times. The gene calls are TRBV27 and TRBJ2-1; the match to TRBD2 covers 13 bases. The CDR3 runs to 18 residues. CDR1 and CDR2 (germline): MNHEY, SMNVEV (reference sequence). V trimming: 4 bases; J trimming: 4 bases; junction bases outside the gene matches: 10. In DNA form, the CDR3 reads TGTGCCAGCAGTTCCTCGTCGCCGGGACTAGCGGGATACAATGAGCAGTTCTTC. Encoded protein: CASSSSSPGLAGYNEQFF.

This clonotype was picked up many times. The J gene is TRBJ2-1, the V gene TRBV20-1, with 13 bases matching TRBD2. V trimming: 2 bases; J trimming: 15 bases; junction bases outside the gene matches: 13. This CDR3 region has 15 residues. The germline V gene encodes CDR1 DFQATT and CDR2 SNEGSKA (reference sequence). The CDR3: CSARYPGLAGRGGFF. The CDR3, as DNA: TGCAGTGCTAGATATCCGGGACTAGCGGGAAGGGGGGGGTTCTTC.

The CDR3 loop reads CASSFRTSGGHNEQFF. CDR3 bases: TGTGCCAGCAGCTTCAGGACTAGCGGGGGGCACAATGAGCAGTTCTTC. This sequence joins TRBV11-2 and TRBJ2-1; 14 nucleotides agree with TRBD2. Germline lookup yields CDR1 SGHAT and CDR2 FQNNGV. The V and J ends lost 3 bases and 5 bases, in that order; junction bases with no gene match: 3. The CDR3 has 16 amino acids.

Many counts were recorded for this clonotype. The J gene is TRBJ2-3, the V gene TRBV7-9, with D possibly being TRBD1 (5 bases). There are 14 residues in the CDR3. Trimming removed 6 bases from V and 2 bases from J, with 12 bases in between. Germline assignment: CDR1 SEHNR and CDR2 FQNEAQ (reference sequence). CDR3 region: CASSSRTNTDTQYF. The CDR3 DNA follows: TGTGCCAGCAGTTCTAGGACAAACACAGATACGCAGTATTTT.

This clonotype showed up many times. The CDR3 region is CASSSGTSGRRLTGELFF. CDR3 sequence (DNA): TGCGCCAGCAGCTCGGGGACTAGCGGGAGAAGGTTGACCGGGGAGCTGTTTTTT. The chain uses TRBV5-1 and TRBJ2-2; 14 bases match TRBD2. V was clipped by 3 bases and J by 5 bases; unmatched bases: 9. This CDR3 has 18 amino acids. In germline, CDR1 is SGHRS, CDR2 YFSETQ.

This clonotype occurred many times. The chain is built from TRBV2 and TRBJ2-5; TRBD2 matches 10 bases. Germline trimming cut 7 bases from V and 5 bases from J; bases unmatched to any gene: 7. Germline CDR1 reads SNHLY; CDR2 reads FYNNEI. The CDR3 covers 14 residues. The CDR3 sequence is CASNSGRAGETQYF. CDR3 bases: TGTGCCAGCAACAGCGGGAGGGCAGGGGAGACCCAGTACTTC. Looking up the rest from reference TRBV2 and TRBJ2-5 gives the full variable domain: EPEVTQTPSHQVTQMGQEVILRCVPISNHLYFYWYRQILGQKVEFLVSFYNNEISEKSEIFDDQFSVERPDGSNFTLKIRSTKLEDSAMYFCASNSGRAGETQYFGPGTRLLVL.

This clonotype was observed at least ten times. The rearrangement links TRBV20-1 to TRBJ2-3; D remains ambiguous. The V end lost 3 bases, the J end lost 0 bases, and 13 bases lay between the germline ends. Germline loops: CDR1 DFQATT, CDR2 SNEGSKA (reference sequence). CDR3 length: 15 residues. The CDR3 is CSASNAAASTDTQYF. CDR3 in DNA: TGCAGTGCTAGTAACGCAGCTGCTAGCACAGATACGCAGTATTTT.

The sample holds many counts of this clonotype. The rearrangement joins TRBV7-2 to TRBJ2-4; D is perhaps TRBD1 (5 bases). The CDR3 has 13 amino acids. Germline V gene sequence: CDR1 SGHTA, CDR2 FQGNSA. V shed 1 base and J shed 5 bases, with 6 bases lying between them. In DNA form, the CDR3 reads TGTGCCAGCAGCTTAGGGACACAAAACATTCAGTACTTC. This codes for CASSLGTQNIQYF.

The gene calls are TRBV15 and TRBJ2-3, with 12 bases matching TRBD2. V was pared by 4 bases and J by 1 base, with 6 bases of the junction left unmatched. The CDR3 contains 17 residues. Germline CDR1 is LNHNV and CDR2 is YYDKDF (reference sequence). Here the CDR3 DNA reads TGTGCCACCAGCAAAAGGACTAGCGGGATTGGCACAGATACGCAGTATTTT. Its protein product is CATSKRTSGIGTDTQYF.

This clonotype was observed many times. The gene calls are TRBV12-3 or TRBV12-4 and TRBJ1-2; D is undetermined. V gave up 5 bases and J gave up 0 bases, with 10 bases separating them. This CDR3 is built from 14 residues. The CDR3 reads CASSAEHANYGYTF. In DNA, the CDR3 is TGTGCCAGCAGTGCTGAACACGCTAACTATGGCTACACCTTC.

This clonotype showed up many times. The rearrangement links TRBV3-1 to TRBJ2-2; no reliable D call. Germline V gene sequence: CDR1 LGHDT, CDR2 YNNKEL (reference sequence). Trimming cost V 1 base and J 4 bases, with 13 bases left between them. This CDR3 spans 16 amino acids. CDR3 residues: CASSQAYYRTTGELFF. The CDR3 nucleotides are TGTGCCAGCAGCCAAGCGTACTACCGCACCACCGGGGAGCTGTTTTTT. Full variable domain (missing parts from reference TRBV3-1 and TRBJ2-2): DTAVSQTPKYLVTQMGNDKSIKCEQNLGHDTMYWYKQDSKKFLKIMFSYNNKELIINETVPNRFSPKSPDKAHLNLHINSLELGDSAVYFCASSQAYYRTTGELFFGEGSRLTVL.

This clonotype was recorded many times. The chain employs TRBV28 and TRBJ1-2; tentative D call: TRBD1 (6 bases). The germline V gene has CDR1 MDHEN and CDR2 SYDVKM. Trimming left V 5 bases short and J 3 bases short, with 16 bases between. CDR3 length: 15 amino acids. This CDR3 is CASSTLAKGDYGYTF. CDR3 DNA sequence: TGTGCCAGCAGTACCCTCGCTAAGGGGGACTATGGCTACACCTTC.

This clonotype was observed at least ten times. A clone one base away is much larger, so this may be a read error. The gene calls are TRBV2 and TRBJ1-5; D is uncertain. In germline, CDR1 is SNHLY, CDR2 FYNNEI. The length of the CDR3 is 15 residues. V shed 8 bases and J shed 1 base, with 15 bases lying between them. The CDR3 spells CASHRQTGSNQPQHF. In DNA, the CDR3 is TGTGCCAGCCACCGCCAAACCGGGAGCAATCAGCCCCAGCATTTT.

At least ten counts were recorded for this clonotype. The chain links TRBV11-1 to TRBJ2-7; TRBD2 agrees at 8 bases. The V and J ends lost 4 bases and 5 bases, in that order; junction bases with no gene match: 7. This CDR3 has 14 residues. Germline CDR1 is SGHAT and CDR2 is FQDESV (reference sequence). CDR3 sequence: CASSSPGLGDEQYF. CDR3 DNA: TGTGCCAGCAGCTCCCCGGGACTAGGGGACGAGCAGTACTTC. The variable domain in full, completed from reference TRBV11-1 and TRBJ2-7, reads EAEVAQSPRYKITEKSQAVAFWCDPISGHATLYWYRQILGQGPELLVQFQDESVVDDSQLPKDRFSAERLKGVDSTLKIQPAELGDSAMYLCASSSPGLGDEQYFGPGTRLTVT.

This clonotype occurred many times. The chain links TRBV9 to TRBJ1-6, with a tentative D call TRBD1 (5 bases). Trimming left V 4 bases short and J 4 bases short, with 9 bases between. The CDR3 runs to 14 residues. Germline V CDR1 and CDR2: SGDLS, YYNGEE. The CDR3 nucleotides are TGTGCCAGCAGCCCGGACACTTATAATTCACCCCTCCACTTT. This encodes CASSPDTYNSPLHF. Complete variable domain (other parts from reference TRBV9 and TRBJ1-6): DSGVTQTPKHLITATGQRVTLRCSPRSGDLSVYWYQQSLDQGLQFLIQYYNGEERAKGNILERFSAQQFPDLHSELNLSSLELGDSALYFCASSPDTYNSPLHFGNGTRLTVT.